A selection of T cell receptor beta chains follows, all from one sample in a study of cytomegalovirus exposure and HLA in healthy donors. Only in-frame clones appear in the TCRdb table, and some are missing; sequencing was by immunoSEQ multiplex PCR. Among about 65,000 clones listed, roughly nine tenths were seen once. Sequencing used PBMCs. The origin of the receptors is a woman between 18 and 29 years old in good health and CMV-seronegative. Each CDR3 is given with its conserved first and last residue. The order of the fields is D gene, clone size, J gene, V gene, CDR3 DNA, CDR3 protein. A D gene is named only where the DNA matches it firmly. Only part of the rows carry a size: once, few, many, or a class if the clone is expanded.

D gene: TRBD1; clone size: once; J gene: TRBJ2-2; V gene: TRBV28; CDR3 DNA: TGTGCCAGCAGTCACAGGGGGCTGAACACCGGGGAGCTGTTTTTT; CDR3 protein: CASSHRGLNTGELFF
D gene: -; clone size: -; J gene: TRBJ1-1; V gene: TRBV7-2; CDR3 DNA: TGTGCCAGCAGAAGCAGGGCGGTAAATCCCACTGAAGCTTTCTTT; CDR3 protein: CASRSRAVNPTEAFF
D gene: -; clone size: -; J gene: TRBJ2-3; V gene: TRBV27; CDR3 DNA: TGTGCCAGCAGTTTAGAGGCCCACACAGATACGCAGTATTTT; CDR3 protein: CASSLEAHTDTQYF
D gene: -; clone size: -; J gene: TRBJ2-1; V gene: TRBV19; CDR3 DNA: TGTGCCAGTAGGCCCTCAGGGGGGTCTTCGTACAATGAGCAGTTCTTC; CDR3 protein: CASRPSGGSSYNEQFF
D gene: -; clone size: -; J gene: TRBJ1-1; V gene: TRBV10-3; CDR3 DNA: TGTGCCATCAGTGCCCCGAGTGGGGGAGGCTACACTGAAGCTTTCTTT; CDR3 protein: CAISAPSGGGYTEAFF
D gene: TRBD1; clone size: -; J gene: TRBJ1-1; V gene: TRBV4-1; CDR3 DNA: TGCGCCAGCAGCCCACAGACAGGGGCCATGAACACTGAAGCTTTCTTT; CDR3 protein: CASSPQTGAMNTEAFF
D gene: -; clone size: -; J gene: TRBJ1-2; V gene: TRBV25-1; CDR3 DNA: TGTGCCAGCAGTGAAACGACAGGACCAGGATCGGACTACACCTTC; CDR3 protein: CASSETTGPGSDYTF
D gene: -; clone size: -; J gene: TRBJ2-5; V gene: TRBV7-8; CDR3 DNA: TGTGCCAGCAGCTTAGCAGCTCAAGAGACCCAGTACTTC; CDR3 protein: CASSLAAQETQYF
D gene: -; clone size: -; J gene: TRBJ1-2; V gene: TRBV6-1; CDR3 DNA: TGTGCCAGCAGTGAAGGGTTGGCAGGTGTTGGTGGCTACACCTTC; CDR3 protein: CASSEGLAGVGGYTF
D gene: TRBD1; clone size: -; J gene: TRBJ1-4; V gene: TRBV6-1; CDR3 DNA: TGTGCCAGCAGTGATGGTAGGACAGGGGGTGAAAAACTGTTTTTT; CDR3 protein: CASSDGRTGGEKLFF
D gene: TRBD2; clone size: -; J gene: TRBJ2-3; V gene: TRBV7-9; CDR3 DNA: TGTGCCAGCAGCTCAGACGGGGGGGCGTTCTTCACAGATACGCAGTATTTT; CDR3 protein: CASSSDGGAFFTDTQYF
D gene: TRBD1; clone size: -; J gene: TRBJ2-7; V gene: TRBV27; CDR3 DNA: TGTGCCAGCACCTCGAAAGGACAGGTGTCCTCCGAGCAGTACTTC; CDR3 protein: CASTSKGQVSSEQYF
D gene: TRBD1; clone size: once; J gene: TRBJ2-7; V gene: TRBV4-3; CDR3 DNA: TGCGCCAGCAGCTCCTTCATACTGGACGGTTCCAGGGGGAAGAGAGAGCAGTACTTC; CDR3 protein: CASSSFILDGSRGKREQYF
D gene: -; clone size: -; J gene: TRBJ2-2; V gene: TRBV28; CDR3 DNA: TGTGCCAGCAGTTACGGGAGGGGGCGTATCACCGGGGAGCTGTTTTTT; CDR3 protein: CASSYGRGRITGELFF
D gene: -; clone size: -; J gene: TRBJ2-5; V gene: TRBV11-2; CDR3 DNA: TGTGCCAGCAGCCCCCAGCCGGGGGAGACCCAGTACTTC; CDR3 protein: CASSPQPGETQYF
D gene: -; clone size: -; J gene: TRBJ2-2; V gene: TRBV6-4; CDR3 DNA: TGTGCCAGCAGTGAGAGTAACACCGGGGAGCTGTTTTTT; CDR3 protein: CASSESNTGELFF
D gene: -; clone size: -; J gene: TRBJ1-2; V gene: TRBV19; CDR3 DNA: TGTGCCAGTAGTATAGCTCACGGAGGTCATGGCTACACCTTC; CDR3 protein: CASSIAHGGHGYTF
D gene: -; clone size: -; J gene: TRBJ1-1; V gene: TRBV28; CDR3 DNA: TGTGCCAGCAGCAGTCCCAACGAAGCTTTCTTT; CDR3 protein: CASSSPNEAFF
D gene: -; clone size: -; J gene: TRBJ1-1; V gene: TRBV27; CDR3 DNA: TGTGCCAGCAGTTTCTCCCCACAGGGATCCACTGAAGCTTTCTTT; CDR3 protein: CASSFSPQGSTEAFF
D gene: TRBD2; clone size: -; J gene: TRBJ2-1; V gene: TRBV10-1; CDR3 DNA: TGCGCCAGCAGTGAAATAGCGGGACTCACCATCAATGAGCAGTTCTTC; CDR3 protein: CASSEIAGLTINEQFF
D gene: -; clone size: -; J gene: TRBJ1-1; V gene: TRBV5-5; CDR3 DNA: TGTGCCAGCAGCTGGAGTACGGAGAACACTGAAGCTTTCTTT; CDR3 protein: CASSWSTENTEAFF
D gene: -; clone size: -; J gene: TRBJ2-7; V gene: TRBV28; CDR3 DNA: TGTGCCACCTCGAGCGGTTACGAGCAGTACTTC; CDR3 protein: CATSSGYEQYF
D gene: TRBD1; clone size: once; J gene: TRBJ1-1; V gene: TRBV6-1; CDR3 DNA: TGTGCCAGCAGTGACGCCATACAGGGGGCTCGGGCCACTGAAGCTTTCTTT; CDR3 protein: CASSDAIQGARATEAFF
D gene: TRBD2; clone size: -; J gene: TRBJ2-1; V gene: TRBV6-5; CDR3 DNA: TGTGCCAGCAGTCTAATAGCGGGGTATTACAATGAGCAGTTCTTC; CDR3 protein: CASSLIAGYYNEQFF
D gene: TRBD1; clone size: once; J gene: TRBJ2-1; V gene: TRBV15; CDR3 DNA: TGTGCCACCAGCAGAGGCGGGACAGGGGGCAATGAGCAGTTCTTC; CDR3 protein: CATSRGGTGGNEQFF
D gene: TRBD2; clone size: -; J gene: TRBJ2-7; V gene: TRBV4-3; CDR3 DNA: TGCGCCAGCAGCCAAGTCTTGCAGCGGGAACGATCCGAGCAGTACTTC; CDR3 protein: CASSQVLQRERSEQYF
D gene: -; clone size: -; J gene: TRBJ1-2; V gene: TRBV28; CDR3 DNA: TGTGCCAGCAGTTCCTCCCCAGGGAGGAATGGCTACACCTTC; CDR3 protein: CASSSSPGRNGYTF
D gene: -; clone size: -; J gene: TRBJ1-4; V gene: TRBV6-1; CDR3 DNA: TGTGCCAGCACCCCAGGGAATAATGAAAAACTGTTTTTT; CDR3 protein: CASTPGNNEKLFF
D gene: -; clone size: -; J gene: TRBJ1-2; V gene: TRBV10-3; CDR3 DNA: TGTGCCATCAGTGAGTCGGAGGTCCATGGCTACACCTTC; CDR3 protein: CAISESEVHGYTF
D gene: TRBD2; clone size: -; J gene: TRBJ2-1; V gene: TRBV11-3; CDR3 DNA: TGTGCCAGCAGCTTGTATCCTAGCGGGGCGTACAATGAGCAGTTCTTC; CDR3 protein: CASSLYPSGAYNEQFF
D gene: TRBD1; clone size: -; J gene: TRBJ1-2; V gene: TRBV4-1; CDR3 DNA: TGCGCCAGCAGCCAGAGGGACAGGGGAAAGGCGTTTGATGGCTACACCTTC; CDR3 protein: CASSQRDRGKAFDGYTF
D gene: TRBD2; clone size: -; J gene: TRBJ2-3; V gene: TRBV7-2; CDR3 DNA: TGTGCCAGCAGCTGGACTAGCGGGGGGGCAGATACGCAGTATTTT; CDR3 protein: CASSWTSGGADTQYF
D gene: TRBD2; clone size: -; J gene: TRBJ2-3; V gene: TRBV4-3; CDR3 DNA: TGCGCCAGCAGCCAAGAACGCCGGGAGGGCCTAAGCACAGATACGCAGTATTTT; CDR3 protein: CASSQERREGLSTDTQYF
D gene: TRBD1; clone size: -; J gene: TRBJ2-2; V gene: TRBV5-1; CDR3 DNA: TGCGCCAGCAGCCTTACGAGGGACAGCAACACCGGGGAGCTGTTTTTT; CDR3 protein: CASSLTRDSNTGELFF
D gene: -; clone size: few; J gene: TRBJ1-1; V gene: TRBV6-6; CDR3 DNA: TGTGCCAGCAGTTACATAGCTGATCCAGCTTTCTTT; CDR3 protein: CASSYIADPAFF
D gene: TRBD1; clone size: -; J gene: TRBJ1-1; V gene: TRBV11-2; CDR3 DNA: TGTGCCAGCAGCCAGGACAGGGTGGGAACTTTCTTT; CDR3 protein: CASSQDRVGTFF
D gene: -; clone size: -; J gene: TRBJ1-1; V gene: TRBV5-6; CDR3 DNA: TGTGCCAGCAGCCTTGGGAGTGAAGCTTTCTTT; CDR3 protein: CASSLGSEAFF
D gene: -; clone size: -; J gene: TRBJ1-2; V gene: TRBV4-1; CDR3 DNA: TGCGCCAGCAGCCAAGATTACAGGAGAGCTAACTATGGCTACACCTTC; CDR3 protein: CASSQDYRRANYGYTF
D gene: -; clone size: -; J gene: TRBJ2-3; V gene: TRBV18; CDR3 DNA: TGTGCCAGCTCACCGTTAGCTACAGATACGCAGTATTTT; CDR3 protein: CASSPLATDTQYF
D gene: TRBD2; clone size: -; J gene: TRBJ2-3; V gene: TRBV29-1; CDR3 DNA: TGCAGCGTTGTGACTAGCGGACATACGCAGTATTTT; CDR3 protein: CSVVTSGHTQYF
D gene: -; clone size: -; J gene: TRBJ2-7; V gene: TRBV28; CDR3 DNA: TGTGCCAGCAGTGGAGATTCTACCTACGAGCAGTACTTC; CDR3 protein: CASSGDSTYEQYF
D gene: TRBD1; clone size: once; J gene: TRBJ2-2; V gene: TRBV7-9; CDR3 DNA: TGTGCCAGCAGCCACCCAACAGGGGCGGGTACCGGGGAGCTGTTTTTT; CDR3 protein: CASSHPTGAGTGELFF
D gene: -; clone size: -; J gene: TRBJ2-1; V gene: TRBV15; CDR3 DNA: TGTGCCACCAGCCTCGAGGGGGTAGGCAATGAGCAGTTCTTC; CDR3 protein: CATSLEGVGNEQFF
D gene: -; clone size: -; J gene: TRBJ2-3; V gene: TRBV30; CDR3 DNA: TGTGCCTGGAGTCGGGGGAGCGACGCAGATACGCAGTATTTT; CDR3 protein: CAWSRGSDADTQYF
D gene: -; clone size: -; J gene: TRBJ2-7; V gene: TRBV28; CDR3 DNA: TGTGCCAGCAGTTTATCCAGGGACAGGCGGGAGAGGGGCTCCTACGAGCAGTACTTC; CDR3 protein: CASSLSRDRRERGSYEQYF
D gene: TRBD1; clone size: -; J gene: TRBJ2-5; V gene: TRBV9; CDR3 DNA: TGTGCCAGCAGCGTTGGACAGGGCTATGGAGAGACCCAGTACTTC; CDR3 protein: CASSVGQGYGETQYF
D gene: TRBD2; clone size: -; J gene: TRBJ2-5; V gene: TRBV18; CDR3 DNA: TGTGCCAGCTCACCTCCGGGGACTAGAGAGACCCAGTACTTC; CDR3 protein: CASSPPGTRETQYF
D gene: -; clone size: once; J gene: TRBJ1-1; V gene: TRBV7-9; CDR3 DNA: TGTGCCAGCAGCCCTAGGGGGGGGTTGGAGAACACTGAAGCTTTCTTT; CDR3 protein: CASSPRGGLENTEAFF
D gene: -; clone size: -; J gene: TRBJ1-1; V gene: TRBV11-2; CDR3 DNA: TGTGCCAGCAGCTTAACCGGGTCGAACACTGAAGCTTTCTTT; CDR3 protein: CASSLTGSNTEAFF
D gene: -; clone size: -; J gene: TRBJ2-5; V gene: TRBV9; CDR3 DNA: TGTGCCAGCAGCGCCCAGGGTGCAGAGACCCAGTACTTC; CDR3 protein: CASSAQGAETQYF
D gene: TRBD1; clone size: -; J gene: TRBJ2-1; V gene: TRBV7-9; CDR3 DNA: TGTGCCAGCAGCTTAGTGGGGGACAGGGGCTACAATGAGCAGTTCTTC; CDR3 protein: CASSLVGDRGYNEQFF
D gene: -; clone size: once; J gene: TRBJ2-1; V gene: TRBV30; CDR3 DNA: TGTGCCTGGAGTCTTTACAATGAGCAGTTCTTC; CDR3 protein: CAWSLYNEQFF
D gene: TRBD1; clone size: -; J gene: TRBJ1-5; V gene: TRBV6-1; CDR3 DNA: TGTGCCAGCAACCCGACAGGGTCAAATCAGCCCCAGCATTTT; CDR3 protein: CASNPTGSNQPQHF
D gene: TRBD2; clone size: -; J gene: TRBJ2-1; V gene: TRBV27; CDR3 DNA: TGTGCCAGCAGTCCCACTCCCGGGACTAGCGGGAGAAACAATGAGCAGTTCTTC; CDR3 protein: CASSPTPGTSGRNNEQFF
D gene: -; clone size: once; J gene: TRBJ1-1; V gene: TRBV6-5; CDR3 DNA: TGTGCCAGCAGTTACGAGGGGAACACTGAAGCTTTCTTT; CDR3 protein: CASSYEGNTEAFF
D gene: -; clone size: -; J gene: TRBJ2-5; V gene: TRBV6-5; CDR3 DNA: TGTGCCAGCAGCCCGGGACTGAACCAAGAGACCCAGTACTTC; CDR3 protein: CASSPGLNQETQYF
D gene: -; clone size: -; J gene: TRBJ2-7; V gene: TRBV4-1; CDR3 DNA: TGCGCCAGCAGCCAAGATCTCGGCAGGTACGCTTACGAGCAGTACTTC; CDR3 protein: CASSQDLGRYAYEQYF
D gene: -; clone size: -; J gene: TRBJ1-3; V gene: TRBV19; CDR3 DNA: TGTGCCAGCCGGTCTTCTGGAAACACCATATATTTT; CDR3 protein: CASRSSGNTIYF
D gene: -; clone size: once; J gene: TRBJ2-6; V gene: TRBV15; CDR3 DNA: TGTGCCACCAGCAGAGCCGGTGATGGGGCCAACGTCCTGACTTTC; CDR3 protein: CATSRAGDGANVLTF
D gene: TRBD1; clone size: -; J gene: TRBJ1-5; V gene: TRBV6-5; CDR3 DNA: TGTGCCACCCAAACAGGGGGGGCCAATCAGCCCCAGCATTTT; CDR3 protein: CATQTGGANQPQHF